The next 5 T cell receptor beta chains were all read from a single sample in a study of T cell responses to AZD1222 COVID-19 vaccine. Sequenced by immunoSEQ multiplex PCR; TCRdb stores in-frame clones only, minus some. Here the sample spans 120,000 or so clones, about 85% being singletons. The source was peripheral blood, collected on day 0 of AZD1222 vaccination. The receptors were sampled from an adult in good health.

The chain is built from TRBV19 and TRBJ2-3; D not resolved. The V end lost 6 bases, the J end lost 2 bases, and 9 bases lay between the germline ends. The CDR3 is 13 amino acids. CDR1 is LNHDA, CDR2 SQIVND, per germline (reference sequence). The DNA of the CDR3 is TGTGCCAGTAGAAGTGGCTTCACAGATACGCAGTATTTT. The encoded protein is CASRSGFTDTQYF.

The chain employs TRBV30 and TRBJ1-2; D is unresolved. Germline CDR1 is GTSNPN and CDR2 is SVGIG (reference sequence). Trimming cost V 0 bases and J 3 bases, with 11 bases left between them. CDR3 length equals 14 residues. For the CDR3, the DNA is TGTGCCTGGAGTGTAAATGTGGCTTACTATGGCTACACCTTC. Protein sequence: CAWSVNVAYYGYTF.

This chain connects TRBV11-2 to TRBJ1-5; D perhaps matches TRBD1 (6 bases). This CDR3 region has 14 residues. V lost 1 base and J 7 bases, leaving 11 bases between the germline ends. Germline V gene sequence: CDR1 SGHAT, CDR2 FQNNGV. CDR3 in amino acids: CASSLGQGRQPQHF. The CDR3 DNA reads TGTGCCAGCAGCTTAGGCCAGGGGCGGCAGCCCCAGCATTTT. Full variable domain (outside the CDR3, taken from reference TRBV11-2 and TRBJ1-5): EAGVAQSPRYKIIEKRQSVAFWCNPISGHATLYWYQQILGQGPKLLIQFQNNGVVDDSQLPKDRFSAERLKGVDSTLKIQPAKLEDSAVYLCASSLGQGRQPQHFGDGTRLSIL.

In its sample, this clone was seen a few times. The chain links TRBV10-1 to TRBJ2-1, with 14 positions matching TRBD2. The CDR3 runs 14 residues. Germline V gives CDR1 WNHNN, CDR2 SYGVQD (reference sequence). V lost 2 bases to trimming and J lost 9 bases; unmatched junction nucleotides: 0. CDR3 loop: CASSEGLAGGEQFF. The CDR3 coding sequence is TGCGCCAGCAGTGAGGGACTAGCGGGAGGTGAGCAGTTCTTC.

The genes are TRBV6-5 and TRBJ1-5; 9 bases fit TRBD1. The CDR3 spans 15 residues. With 5 bases clipped from V and 0 bases from J, the junction kept 2 bases outside the gene matches. The V gene's germline CDR1 is MNHEY and CDR2 SVGAGI. CDR3 sequence (DNA): TGTGCCAGCAGTAAGACAGGGGGTAGCAATCAGCCCCAGCATTTT. It codes for CASSKTGGSNQPQHF.